What follows are 12 T cell receptor beta chains derived from one specimen sequenced in a study of control samples from healthy donors and cancer patients. Only in-frame clones appear in the TCRdb table, and some are missing; sequencing was by immunoSEQ multiplex PCR. The sample carries about 17,000 clones, approximately 88% recorded once. The sequenced material came from PBMCs. The receptors were gathered from a man aged 55 to 70 with head and neck cancer.

The chain links TRBV7-9 to TRBJ1-4; 8 bases are a match to TRBD1. CDR1 is SEHNR, CDR2 FQNEAQ, per germline (reference sequence). This CDR3 is built from 15 residues. V lost 6 bases to trimming and J lost 4 bases; unmatched junction nucleotides: 7. CDR3 loop: CASRPGQGLNEKLFF. DNA for the CDR3: TGTGCCAGCAGGCCTGGACAGGGACTTAATGAAAAACTGTTTTTT.

This clone was seen a single time. CDR3 sequence (DNA): TGTGCCAGCAGCTCCGTGACTAGCGGGGGGCTGGGGGAGCAGTTCTTC. Amino acids: CASSSVTSGGLGEQFF. The gene calls are TRBV5-4 and TRBJ2-1, with 13 bases fitting TRBD2. The CDR3 totals 16 residues. Germline V gene sequence: CDR1 SGHNT, CDR2 YYREEE (reference sequence). With V trimmed by 3 bases and J by 10 bases, 10 bases remained unmatched.

V is TRBV24-1 and J is TRBJ2-5; possibly TRBD2 for D (6 bases). Trimming cost V 3 bases and J 4 bases, with 17 bases left between them. Germline CDR1 is KGHDR and CDR2 is SFDVKD. The CDR3 loop spans 16 amino acids. CDR3 coding DNA: TGTGCCACCAGTGATGGGGTCCGACGGGGAGGAGAGACCCAGTACTTC. It encodes CATSDGVRRGGETQYF.

The chain combines TRBV4-1 with TRBJ2-1, with a possible D match to TRBD2 (6 bases). The length of the CDR3 is 14 residues. In germline, CDR1 is MGHRA, CDR2 YSYEKL. Trimming took 1 base from V and 9 from J, leaving 13 bases between them. The CDR3 nucleotides read TGCGCCAGCAGCCAAGGTACCCGGGGGTCTGAGCAGTTCTTC. Translation gives CASSQGTRGSEQFF.

This chain links TRBV9 with TRBJ2-5; no firm D call. CDR3 length: 10 amino acids. With 0 bases removed from V and 6 bases from J, the gap between germline ends came to 0 bases. The germline V gene has CDR1 SGDLS and CDR2 YYNGEE. In DNA form, the CDR3 reads TGTGCCAGCAGCGTAGAGACCCAGTACTTC. Its protein product is CASSVETQYF. Using reference TRBV9 and TRBJ2-5 for the parts outside the CDR3, the full variable domain is DSGVTQTPKHLITATGQRVTLRCSPRSGDLSVYWYQQSLDQGLQFLIQYYNGEERAKGNILERFSAQQFPDLHSELNLSSLELGDSALYFCASSVETQYFGPGTRLLVL.

The table lists this clone with a count of one. The J gene is TRBJ2-6, the V gene TRBV18, with D uncertain. The CDR3 consists of 15 residues. The germline V gene has CDR1 KGHSH and CDR2 LQKENI. Trimming took 3 bases from V and 1 from J, leaving 7 bases between them. CDR3 loop: CASSPVRSGANVLTF. CDR3 coding DNA: TGTGCCAGCTCACCTGTCAGATCTGGGGCCAACGTCCTGACTTTC.

The V gene is TRBV19, the J gene TRBJ1-3, with D uncertain. The V end was cut by 4 bases, the J end by 0 bases, with 16 bases between. From germline, CDR1 is LNHDA and CDR2 SQIVND (reference sequence). The CDR3 sequence is 17 residues long. The CDR3 here is CASSSSARSLSGNTIYF. CDR3 coding DNA: TGTGCCAGTAGTAGCTCTGCGCGGAGCCTCTCTGGAAACACCATATATTTT.

This clone was detected a few times. This chain connects TRBV10-1 to TRBJ1-1, with 8 bases fitting TRBD1. Trimming took 10 bases from V and 4 from J; bases not matched to a gene: 8. This CDR3 contains 13 residues. Germline V gene lookup returns CDR1 WNHNN and CDR2 SYGVQD (reference sequence). The CDR3 bases are TGCGCCACCCGACAGGGGCGAGGCACTGAAGCTTTCTTT. This gives the protein CATRQGRGTEAFF.

The chain employs TRBV2 and TRBJ1-2; D perhaps matches TRBD1 (5 bases). The germline gives CDR1 SNHLY, CDR2 FYNNEI. V lost 1 base and J lost 5, with 8 bases in between. This CDR3 has 13 residues. As DNA, the CDR3 is TGTGCCAGCAGTGAAGACAGGACTTATGGCTACACCTTC. It specifies CASSEDRTYGYTF.

The rearrangement joins TRBV5-1 to TRBJ2-7; TRBD1 matches at 7 bases. Germline trimming cut 7 bases from V and 7 bases from J; bases unmatched to any gene: 11. The CDR3 has 13 amino acids. Germline V gene lookup returns CDR1 SGHRS and CDR2 YFSETQ. This CDR3 is CASSRGQPGEQYF. CDR3 nucleotide sequence: TGCGCCAGCTCCAGGGGACAGCCCGGGGAGCAGTACTTC.

The rearrangement joins TRBV19 to TRBJ2-5; possibly TRBD1 or TRBD2 for D (5 bases each). The CDR3 consists of 16 residues. Germline V CDR1 and CDR2: LNHDA, SQIVND (reference sequence). V was trimmed by 4 bases and J by 2 bases, leaving 17 bases between them. The CDR3 DNA reads TGTGCCAGTAGTAGGGGCGGGCTAAACGTACAAGAGACCCAGTACTTC. It encodes CASSRGGLNVQETQYF.

The V call is TRBV15, the J call TRBJ2-1; D unresolved. The CDR3 consists of 15 residues. Between the trimmed V and J ends, which lost 4 bases and 2 bases, there was a span of 12 bases. Germline CDR1 LNHNV, CDR2 YYDKDF (reference sequence). In DNA form, the CDR3 reads TGTGCCACCAGCAAACGACGCACCCCCTACAATGAGCAGTTCTTC. This gives the protein CATSKRRTPYNEQFF. The complete variable domain, with remaining parts taken from reference TRBV15 and TRBJ2-1, reads DAMVIQNPRYQVTQFGKPVTLSCSQTLNHNVMYWYQQKSSQAPKLLFHYYDKDFNNEADTPDNFQSRRPNTSFCFLDIRSPGLGDTAMYLCATSKRRTPYNEQFFGPGTRLTVL.